The clone carrying this T cell receptor (beta chain) was detected only a few times. Its antigen is not known. The data stem from a study of regulatory T cells in long-lasting Graves disease. Study context: Antithyroid drug intake by newly diagnosed Graves' patients had lasted under 3 months.

The CDR3 sequence is 17 residues long. With V trimmed by 3 bases and J by 10 bases, 10 bases remained unmatched. Germline V lookup: CDR1 KGHSH, CDR2 LQKENI. CDR3-region Arm-PCR and iRepertoire HTBI primers produced the TCR beta libraries. MiXCR, run by TCRdb on the multiplex PCR reads, gives a single entry per CDR3 protein. Here the sample spans 530,000 or so distinct CDR3 sequences, about 16% being singletons. Noted time point: newly diagnosed GD, antithyroid drugs for less than 3 months. Extracted RNA from PBMCs served as the source of the TCR library. Overall study findings and caveats: Shared public clonotypes totalled some 2,500 in persistent patients, compared with around 930 in new patients.

This same sample was also part of a study on T cells in Graves' hyperthyroidism and ophthalmopathy. That report notes: It was considered stable Graves' hyperthyroidism when ophthalmopathy did not progress within 18 months. The HTBI primer set served for first-round RT-PCR of the TCR CDR3.

This sequence joins TRBV18 and TRBJ2-1; TRBD2 matches 15 bases. This clonotype originated in a man between 18 and 29 years old with Graves disease. This sample comprised peripheral blood mononuclear cells (PBMCs), obtained at new diagnosis, from a patient treated with antithyroid drugs. The CDR3 nucleotides read TGTGCCAGCTCACCCCTCTCAGGGGGACTAGCGGGGGGCGAGCAGTTCTTC. Amino acid sequence: CASSPLSGGLAGGEQFF.